This section outlines one TCR beta chain sequence together with its context. This CDR3 is 15 amino acids long. Germline CDR1 reads MDHEN; CDR2 reads SYDVKM. V was pared by 6 bases and J by 0 bases, with 3 bases of the junction left unmatched. This table comes from immunoSEQ multiplex PCR, and its TCRdb copy is limited to in-frame clones, with some not included. The sample carries hundreds of thousands of clones, about three quarters recorded once. The entry originates in a study of blood T cell repertoires in COVID-19. Study-wide background: Material from acute and convalescent COVID-19 was sourced from the United States, Italy and Spain.

Sequencing was performed on peripheral blood. This sequence joins TRBV28 and TRBJ2-1; TRBD1 matches at 9 bases. This TCR was recovered from a woman of 80 years or more with acute or convalescent COVID-19. The CDR3 protein is CASRGQGISYNEQFF. CDR3 nucleotides: TGTGCCAGCAGGGGACAGGGCATCTCCTACAATGAGCAGTTCTTC.